Sequencing of this T cell receptor (beta chain) was carried out in a study of Ad26.COV2.S vaccination and SARS-CoV-2 variants. Study observations and caveats: Whether participants received vaccine or placebo, their non-spike TCR breadth was similar. Overall T cell responses may have been underestimated by the analyses of TCR breadth and depth.

Assay: immunoSEQ multiplex PCR; the TCRdb copy retains only in-frame clones and omits some. The sample has approximately 300,000 clones, about 86% seen once. Notes on this clone: Antigen specificity is unknown.

The treatment was: about 20 received Ad26.COV2.S at low or high dose, single or two shots; several received placebo; per-sample allocation not given. On day 63 after the first injection, vaccine and placebo recipients gave samples. An adult of 18-55 years in Boston served as donor. Trimming took off 1 base at V and 9 bases at J, with 16 bases between the two ends. Germline assignment: CDR1 SGHTA and CDR2 FQGNSA. The CDR3 covers 16 residues. The clonotype was recovered from a person aged 18-65 years who received the Ad26.COV2.S COVID-19 vaccine or a placebo. The source was peripheral blood, collected in a trial of Ad26.COV2.S vaccine versus placebo. The chain joins TRBV7-2 to TRBJ1-6, with a weak D call TRBD1 (5 bases). CDR3 residues: CASSLGGAPAGSPLHF. In nucleotides, the CDR3 is TGTGCCAGCAGCTTAGGAGGGGCCCCGGCTGGTTCACCCCTCCACTTT.